This TCR beta chain is drawn from a study of blood T cell repertoires in COVID-19. Study at large: From the United States, Italy and Spain came samples of acute and convalescent COVID-19. Sources were T cells, B-cell-depleted T cells, or PBMCs; the material itself was cDNA or gDNA.

Germline CDR1 is GTSNPN and CDR2 is SVGIG (reference sequence). Trimming at V came to 0 bases and at J to 5 bases, leaving 4 bases not matched to a gene. The CDR3 is made up of 15 amino acids. Authors' processing steps: The assay estimated nucleated cells by amplifying reference gene primers. The protocol was immunoSEQ multiplex PCR, while the TCRdb copy is restricted to in-frame clones and leaves out a portion. D and trimming come from the DNA, and the V and J calls and clone size come from that table. The sample has tens of thousands of clones, roughly 87% seen once. Seattle-derived patients entered the study during active infection and were followed longitudinally.

The receptor's source is an elderly woman with COVID-19, enrolled during active disease. The chain joins TRBV30 to TRBJ2-5, with 12 bases that match TRBD2. The sequenced material came from peripheral blood. The CDR3 region is CAWSVLAGGPETQYF. The DNA for the CDR3 is TGTGCCTGGAGTGTGCTAGCGGGGGGGCCGGAGACCCAGTACTTC.